These 23 T cell receptor beta chains were sequenced from one sample in a study of CD8 T cells in ankylosing spondylitis. Study-wide results and caveats: In ankylosing spondylitis blood, a motif of seven to nine highly homologous TCR beta variants appeared characteristic.

Their antigens are not known. TCRdb independently ran MiXCR on the 5' RACE reads; one entry per CDR3 protein. The top ten clones hold about 15% of a sample with almost 400,000 distinct CDR3 sequences, approximately 20% of them seen once. Sequenced sample: blood, either unsorted or a sorted T cell fraction (not recorded which). The receptors were gathered from a male donor with ankylosing spondylitis.

This clonotype showed up many times. This chain joins TRBV5-6 and TRBJ2-1; D possibly matches TRBD1 or TRBD2 (6 bases each). Trimming took 1 base from V and 1 from J, leaving 27 bases between them. CDR3 size: 21 residues. Per germline, CDR1 SGHDT and CDR2 YYEEEE. CDR3 DNA sequence: TGTGCCAGCAGCTTGAGGGTCGGACGGACAGTCCTTGGGGGGTCCTACAATGAGCAGTTCTTC. As protein: CASSLRVGRTVLGGSYNEQFF.

The chain is built from TRBV3-1 and TRBJ2-2, with 14 bases lining up with TRBD2. The germline V gene has CDR1 LGHDT and CDR2 YNNKEL (reference sequence). The CDR3 is 16 amino acids. The trim removed 4 bases at V and 7 bases at J, leaving 5 bases unmatched. CDR3 residues: CASSLGLAGVVGELFF. CDR3 nucleotides: TGTGCCAGCAGCCTGGGACTAGCGGGAGTGGTCGGGGAGCTGTTTTTT.

This clonotype was found a few times. The rearrangement uses TRBV7-2 and TRBJ2-1, with no clear D. V was cut by 1 base and J by 3 bases, with 7 bases left in between. Germline V lookup: CDR1 SGHTA, CDR2 FQGNSA. CDR3 length equals 14 residues. DNA for the CDR3: TGTGCCAGCAGCTTAGGGGCTTACTACAATGAGCAGTTCTTC. This codes for CASSLGAYYNEQFF.

J is TRBJ1-1 and V is TRBV5-1; D ambiguous. The V end was cut by 0 bases, the J end by 4 bases, with 13 bases between. CDR1 and CDR2 (germline): SGHRS, YFSETQ. This CDR3 contains 15 residues. This chain's CDR3 is CASSLAVGEGTEAFF. The CDR3 DNA is TGCGCCAGCAGCTTGGCCGTCGGGGAAGGCACTGAAGCTTTCTTT.

The V call is TRBV11-3, the J call TRBJ1-1, with D possibly matching TRBD1 (6 bases). Between the trimmed V and J ends, which lost 5 bases and 4 bases, there was a span of 8 bases. CDR3 length: 12 residues. Germline CDR1 is SGHNT and CDR2 is YENEEA. The DNA for the CDR3 is TGTGCCAGCAGCCCGGACAGCACTGAAGCTTTCTTT. As protein: CASSPDSTEAFF.

This clonotype was recorded once. The rearrangement uses TRBV7-9 and TRBJ1-1, with D tentatively TRBD1 (5 bases). This CDR3 spans 14 amino acids. V shed 5 bases and J shed 10 bases, with 20 bases lying between them. Germline CDR1 reads SEHNR; CDR2 reads FQNEAQ (reference sequence). The CDR3 reads CASSRDSTAGGAFF. CDR3 nucleotides: TGTGCCAGCAGCCGTGACAGTACAGCTGGCGGAGCTTTCTTT.

The rearrangement links TRBV2 to TRBJ2-5; possibly TRBD2 for D (6 bases). The CDR3 sequence is 15 residues long. V lost 4 bases, J lost 1 base, and 13 bases lay in between. Germline CDR1 and CDR2: SNHLY and FYNNEI. The DNA of the CDR3 is TGTGCCAGCAGTGTCTTGCTAGCGCTCCAAGAGACCCAGTACTTC. This sequence encodes CASSVLLALQETQYF. Drawing the rest from reference TRBV2 and TRBJ2-5, the complete variable domain is EPEVTQTPSHQVTQMGQEVILRCVPISNHLYFYWYRQILGQKVEFLVSFYNNEISEKSEIFDDQFSVERPDGSNFTLKIRSTKLEDSAMYFCASSVLLALQETQYFGPGTRLLVL.

This clonotype was detected only a few times. The CDR3 DNA is TGTGCCAGCAGCTTATCGAGCGACTCCTACAATGAGCAGTTCTTC. This translates into CASSLSSDSYNEQFF. The V call is TRBV7-3, the J call TRBJ2-1, with D unclear. The germline CDR1 and CDR2 sequences are SGHTA and FQGTGA. The CDR3 runs to 15 residues. Trimming took off 2 bases at V and 0 bases at J, with 8 bases between the two ends.

V usage is TRBV9 and J usage is TRBJ2-3, with a tentative D call TRBD1 (6 bases). Per germline, CDR1 SGDLS and CDR2 YYNGEE. Trimming pared 4 bases from V and 13 bases from J, leaving 22 bases between. This CDR3 spans 14 amino acids. For the CDR3, the DNA is TGTGCCAGCAGCAGGGACGGGAAGCCCGCAGGGGAGTATTTT. The encoded protein is CASSRDGKPAGEYF.

The chain joins TRBV21-1 to TRBJ2-1; the table calls TRBD2, which could not be checked here. TRBV21-1 is noted as a pseudogene. There are 13 residues in the CDR3. The CDR3 reads CASIAGTFNEQFF. CDR3 sequence (DNA): TGTGCCAGCATTGCAGGGACTTTTAATGAGCAGTTCTTC.

Only a few counts were recorded for this clonotype. The gene calls are TRBV6-2 or TRBV6-3 and TRBJ2-4, with D perhaps TRBD1 or TRBD2 (5 bases each). Germline CDR1 reads MNHEY; CDR2 reads SVGEGT. This CDR3 region has 15 residues. Trimming stripped 8 bases from V and 0 bases from J, with 14 bases between. The CDR3 loop is CASGSGGVAKNIQYF. The CDR3 nucleotides are TGTGCCAGCGGGTCTGGGGGTGTAGCCAAAAACATTCAGTACTTC.

This sequence joins TRBV15 and TRBJ1-2; D is unclear. The V end lost 0 bases, the J end lost 7 bases, and 18 bases lay between the germline ends. Looked up from germline, CDR1 is LNHNV and CDR2 is YYDKDF (reference sequence). The CDR3 runs to 16 residues. The CDR3 is CATSRDFGVGWGGYTF. The CDR3 DNA follows: TGTGCCACCAGCAGAGATTTCGGGGTCGGGTGGGGTGGCTACACCTTC.

The J gene is TRBJ2-7, the V gene TRBV20-1, with TRBD1 matching 10 bases. This CDR3 has 14 residues. Unmatched junction bases numbered 7, after V lost 6 bases and J lost 2 bases. Germline V gives CDR1 DFQATT, CDR2 SNEGSKA (reference sequence). The CDR3 loop is CSAVDRGETYEQYF. The CDR3 coding sequence is TGCAGTGCCGTGGACAGGGGGGAAACCTACGAGCAGTACTTC.

This clonotype was seen a handful of times. The CDR3 is CASSRGQLNTEAFF. For the CDR3, the DNA is TGTGCCAGCAGCCGGGGACAGTTGAACACTGAAGCTTTCTTT. The chain couples TRBV3-1 to TRBJ1-1, with 7 bases aligning to TRBD1. With 4 bases clipped from V and 0 bases from J, the junction kept 2 bases outside the gene matches. Germline V gene lookup returns CDR1 LGHDT and CDR2 YNNKEL (reference sequence). This CDR3 comprises 14 residues.

This clonotype was seen many times. V usage is TRBV20-1 and J usage is TRBJ2-1, with TRBD2 matching 9 bases. Germline CDR1 and CDR2: DFQATT and SNEGSKA (reference sequence). Trimming removed 6 bases from V and 7 bases from J; junction bases left unmatched: 10. The CDR3 contains 14 residues. The CDR3 spells CSAAVGLAGNEQFF. The CDR3 bases are TGCAGTGCAGCGGTTGGGCTAGCGGGAAATGAGCAGTTCTTC.

This rearrangement joins TRBV29-1 to TRBJ1-5, with D maybe TRBD1 (6 bases). In germline, CDR1 is SQVTM, CDR2 ANQGSEA. The CDR3 runs to 13 residues. V dropped 4 bases and J dropped 4 bases, with 11 bases sitting between them. CDR3 loop: CSVGRGPNQPQHF. CDR3 bases: TGCAGCGTTGGCAGGGGTCCGAATCAGCCCCAGCATTTT.

J is TRBJ2-5 and V is TRBV15; D is ambiguous. Per germline, CDR1 LNHNV and CDR2 YYDKDF (reference sequence). CDR3 length: 13 residues. Trimming shortened V by 5 bases and J by 9 bases, and 16 bases separated the two germline ends. CDR3 region: CATSPLKDGPQYF. The CDR3 DNA follows: TGTGCCACCAGCCCCCTAAAAGACGGTCCCCAGTACTTC.

There are a few counts of this clonotype. The chain has TRBV10-3 and TRBJ2-7; 8 bases agree with TRBD1. The CDR3 extends over 13 amino acids. V was pared by 11 bases and J by 1 base, with 7 bases of the junction left unmatched. Germline-derived CDR1 and CDR2 are ENHRY and SYGVKD. CDR3 region: CAGRQGLSYEQYF. DNA for the CDR3: TGTGCCGGCCGACAGGGGCTTTCCTACGAGCAGTACTTC.

V usage is TRBV5-1 and J usage is TRBJ2-5, with 8 bases lining up with TRBD1. J was trimmed by 1 base and V by 4 bases; bases with no gene match: 6. Per the germline V gene, CDR1 is SGHRS and CDR2 is YFSETQ. This CDR3 spans 15 amino acids. In DNA, the CDR3 is TGCGCCAGCAGCAACGGACAGGGACTCCAAGAGACCCAGTACTTC. Amino acid sequence: CASSNGQGLQETQYF.

V gene TRBV5-1 combines with J gene TRBJ2-2; 13 bases line up with TRBD2. J lost 3 bases, V lost 9 bases, and 8 bases had no gene match. The germline gives CDR1 SGHRS, CDR2 YFSETQ. The CDR3 has 16 residues. The CDR3 DNA reads as TGCGCCACCCGGACTAGCGGGAGTAGGTACACCGGGGAGCTGTTTTTT. Protein product: CATRTSGSRYTGELFF. The full variable domain, its missing parts supplied by reference TRBV5-1 and TRBJ2-2, is KAGVTQTPRYLIKTRGQQVTLSCSPISGHRSVSWYQQTPGQGLQFLFEYFSETQRNKGNFPGRFSGRQFSNSRSEMNVSTLELGDSALYLCATRTSGSRYTGELFFGEGSRLTVL.

This clonotype was seen a single time. The rearrangement links TRBV5-4 to TRBJ2-3, with 10 bases identical to TRBD2. This CDR3 is built from 14 residues. Germline-derived CDR1 and CDR2 are SGHNT and YYREEE (reference sequence). Trimming took 4 bases from V and 6 from J; bases not matched to a gene: 5. In DNA form, the CDR3 reads TGTGCCAGCAGCCCAATGGGACTAGCGGATACGCAGTATTTT. It codes for CASSPMGLADTQYF.

The J gene is TRBJ2-3, the V gene TRBV11-2; 10 bases fit TRBD2. The CDR3 is 14 residues long. V gave up 5 bases and J gave up 9 bases; unmatched junction bases: 8. Germline-derived CDR1 and CDR2 are SGHAT and FQNNGV. The CDR3 DNA reads TGTGCCAGCAGCCCACCGGGACTAGCGATCACGCAGTATTTT. Translation: CASSPPGLAITQYF.

Worth noting for this clonotype: Its ends do not fully match the called genes, so a read error is possible. V gene TRBV5-1 combines with J gene TRBJ2-2, with a possible D match to TRBD2 (6 bases). Germline lookup yields CDR1 SGHRS and CDR2 YFSETQ. The CDR3 totals 13 residues. The CDR3 coding sequence is TGCGCCAGCAGCTTAAGGAGGGCCGGGGACCTGTTTTTT. Protein sequence: CASSLRRAGDLFF.